Following are 9 T cell receptor beta chains from one sample sequenced in a study of PD-L1 blockade in urothelial cancer. Measured with immunoSEQ multiplex PCR; TCRdb has only the in-frame clones, and not every one. The table lists approximately 100,000 clones, over 80% of them singletons. Material: PBMCs, obtained around atezolizumab (anti-PD-L1) treatment. Receptors originate from a woman older than 75 with urothelial cancer.

The chain has TRBV2 and TRBJ1-3, with a weak D call TRBD1 (6 bases). V lost 7 bases to trimming and J lost 4 bases, with 14 bases between them. The germline gives CDR1 SNHLY, CDR2 FYNNEI. The CDR3 runs to 14 residues. CDR3 residues: CASNGGATGNTIYF. Here the CDR3 DNA reads TGTGCCAGCAATGGGGGCGCGACCGGAAACACCATATATTTT.

The chain uses TRBV29-1 and TRBJ1-2, with D perhaps matching TRBD1 (6 bases). Germline V gene sequence: CDR1 SQVTM, CDR2 ANQGSEA. CDR3 length equals 12 residues. The germline V and J ends were trimmed by 5 bases and 3 bases, with 10 bases remaining between them. The CDR3 here is CSVISGDYGYTF. The CDR3, as DNA: TGCAGCGTTATATCAGGGGACTATGGCTACACCTTC.

This chain links TRBV29-1 with TRBJ2-6, with TRBD1 matching 8 bases. The V gene end was trimmed by 1 base and the J gene end by 0 bases; junction bases not matched to a gene: 2. CDR3 length: 16 amino acids. CDR1 and CDR2 from the germline V gene are SQVTM and ANQGSEA. CDR3 DNA: TGCAGCGTTGAAGGACAGGGGACCTCTGGGGCCAACGTCCTGACTTTC. Its translation is CSVEGQGTSGANVLTF.

The rearrangement joins TRBV9 to TRBJ2-1; 12 nucleotides agree with TRBD2. Germline V lookup: CDR1 SGDLS, CDR2 YYNGEE. The CDR3 contains 18 residues. Trimming took 1 base from V and 7 from J; bases not matched to a gene: 12. CDR3: CASSVRPSGRADGNEQFF. In DNA form, the CDR3 reads TGTGCCAGCAGCGTAAGGCCTAGCGGGAGGGCTGACGGTAATGAGCAGTTCTTC.

This chain connects TRBV18 to TRBJ2-7; a weak D match, TRBD2 (7 bases). Germline V CDR1 and CDR2: KGHSH, LQKENI. Trimming pared 6 bases from V and 7 bases from J, leaving 16 bases between. The CDR3 loop spans 13 amino acids. The CDR3 is CASSPGGLREQYF. CDR3 sequence (DNA): TGTGCCAGCTCGCCCGGGGGGCTAAGAGAGCAGTACTTC. Complete variable domain (other parts from reference TRBV18 and TRBJ2-7): NAGVMQNPRHLVRRRGQEARLRCSPMKGHSHVYWYRQLPEEGLKFMVYLQKENIIDESGMPKERFSAEFPKEGPSILRIQQVVRGDSAAYFCASSPGGLREQYFGPGTRLTVT.

The chain's CDR3 is CASSLTTGPVNTEAFF. CDR3 in DNA: TGTGCCAGCAGTCTCACGACAGGGCCTGTAAACACTGAAGCTTTCTTT. The chain combines TRBV28 with TRBJ1-1; 7 nucleotides agree with TRBD1. CDR1 and CDR2 (germline): MDHEN, SYDVKM. Trimming at V came to 5 bases and at J to 2 bases, leaving 11 bases not matched to a gene. The CDR3 loop spans 16 amino acids.

In this sample, this clone turned up once. J is TRBJ2-1 and V is TRBV9; TRBD2 agrees at 12 bases. The CDR3 spans 15 residues. The germline V gene has CDR1 SGDLS and CDR2 YYNGEE. The ends lost 3 bases at V and 5 bases at J; junction bases unmatched: 3. The CDR3 loop is CASSARLAGDNEQFF. The CDR3, as DNA: TGTGCCAGCAGCGCGCGACTAGCGGGAGACAATGAGCAGTTCTTC.

J is TRBJ2-3 and V is TRBV18; 10 bases are shared with TRBD2. V was clipped by 6 bases and J by 1 base; unmatched bases: 4. The CDR3 extends over 15 amino acids. Germline CDR1 is KGHSH and CDR2 is LQKENI. CDR3 DNA sequence: TGTGCCAGCTCCCCTAGCGGGAGAGGCACAGATACGCAGTATTTT. Encoded protein: CASSPSGRGTDTQYF.

This rearrangement joins TRBV5-1 to TRBJ2-7; tentatively, D is TRBD1 (7 bases). V was trimmed by 0 bases and J by 2 bases, leaving 9 bases between them. CDR3 length: 14 residues. The V gene's germline CDR1 is SGHRS and CDR2 YFSETQ. CDR3 coding DNA: TGCGCCAGCAGCTTGGCCAGGGGGGCCTACGAGCAGTACTTC. Translated: CASSLARGAYEQYF.